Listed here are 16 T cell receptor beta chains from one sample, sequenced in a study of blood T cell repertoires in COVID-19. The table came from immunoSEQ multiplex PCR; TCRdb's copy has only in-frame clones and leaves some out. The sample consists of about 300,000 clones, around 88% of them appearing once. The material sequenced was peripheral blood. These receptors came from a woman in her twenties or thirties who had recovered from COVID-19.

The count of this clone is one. CDR3 bases: TGTGCCAGCAGTTCCACCCCTGGGAGCTCCTACGAGCAGTACTTC. It is translated as CASSSTPGSSYEQYF. This chain connects TRBV6-5 to TRBJ2-7; possibly TRBD2 for D (5 bases). Germline CDR1 reads MNHEY; CDR2 reads SVGAGI. V gave up 4 bases and J gave up 0 bases, with 13 bases separating them. The CDR3 has 15 residues.

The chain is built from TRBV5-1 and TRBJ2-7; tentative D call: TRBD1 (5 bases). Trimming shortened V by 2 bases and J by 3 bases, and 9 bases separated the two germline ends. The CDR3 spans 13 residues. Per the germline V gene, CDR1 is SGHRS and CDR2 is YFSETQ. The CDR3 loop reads CASSLRTSYEQYF. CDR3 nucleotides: TGCGCCAGCAGCTTAAGGACAAGCTACGAGCAGTACTTC.

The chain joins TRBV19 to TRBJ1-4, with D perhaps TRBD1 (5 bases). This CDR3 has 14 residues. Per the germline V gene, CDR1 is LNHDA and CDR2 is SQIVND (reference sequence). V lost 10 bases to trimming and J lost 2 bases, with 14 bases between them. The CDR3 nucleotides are TGTGCCACCCATGCGGGGGGGACTAATGAAAAACTGTTTTTT. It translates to CATHAGGTNEKLFF.

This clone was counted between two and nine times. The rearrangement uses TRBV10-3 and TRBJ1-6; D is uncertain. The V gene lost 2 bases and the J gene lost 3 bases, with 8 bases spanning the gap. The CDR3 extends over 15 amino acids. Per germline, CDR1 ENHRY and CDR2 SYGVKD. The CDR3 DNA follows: TGTGCCATCAGTGAGGAGGGCTACTATAATTCACCCCTCCACTTT. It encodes CAISEEGYYNSPLHF.

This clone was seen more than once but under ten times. The CDR3 loop reads CASSRGIQGRPPQYF. As DNA, the CDR3 is TGTGCCAGCAGTAGGGGAATACAGGGCCGGCCCCCCCAGTACTTC. V is TRBV27 and J is TRBJ2-5; a possible D gene is TRBD1 (6 bases). The CDR3 consists of 15 residues. Germline CDR1 is MNHEY and CDR2 is SMNVEV (reference sequence). V was cut by 5 bases and J by 9 bases, with 22 bases left in between.

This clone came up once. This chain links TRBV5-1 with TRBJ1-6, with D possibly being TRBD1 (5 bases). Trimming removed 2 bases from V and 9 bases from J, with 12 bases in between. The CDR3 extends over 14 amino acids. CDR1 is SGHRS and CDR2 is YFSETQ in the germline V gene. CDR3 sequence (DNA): TGCGCCAGCAGCTTTGCAGGGATTGGTTCACCCCTCCACTTT. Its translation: CASSFAGIGSPLHF.

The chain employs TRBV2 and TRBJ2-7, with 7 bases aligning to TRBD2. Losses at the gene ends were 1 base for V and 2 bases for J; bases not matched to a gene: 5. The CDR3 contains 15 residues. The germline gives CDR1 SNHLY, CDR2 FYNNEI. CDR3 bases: TGTGCCAGCAGTGAAGGCCCGCGGGGGACCTACGAGCAGTACTTC. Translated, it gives CASSEGPRGTYEQYF.

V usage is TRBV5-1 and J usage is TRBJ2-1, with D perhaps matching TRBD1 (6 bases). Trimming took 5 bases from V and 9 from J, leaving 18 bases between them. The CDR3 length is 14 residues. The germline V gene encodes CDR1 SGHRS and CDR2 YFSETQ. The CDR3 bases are TGCGCCAGCAGGCCTGGCAGGGGAGACGGTGAGCAGTTCTTC. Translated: CASRPGRGDGEQFF.

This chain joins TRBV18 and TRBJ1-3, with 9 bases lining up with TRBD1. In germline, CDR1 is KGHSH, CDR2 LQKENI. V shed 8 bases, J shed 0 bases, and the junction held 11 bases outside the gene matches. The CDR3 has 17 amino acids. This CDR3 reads CASTPGTGKPSGNTIYF. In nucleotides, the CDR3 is TGTGCCAGCACCCCCGGGACAGGGAAGCCCTCTGGAAACACCATATATTTT.

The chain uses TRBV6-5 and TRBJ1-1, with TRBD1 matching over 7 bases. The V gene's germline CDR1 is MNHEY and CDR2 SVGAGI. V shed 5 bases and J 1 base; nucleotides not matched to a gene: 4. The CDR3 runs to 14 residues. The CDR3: CASSRGTANTEAFF. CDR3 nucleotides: TGTGCCAGCAGTCGCGGGACAGCGAACACTGAAGCTTTCTTT.

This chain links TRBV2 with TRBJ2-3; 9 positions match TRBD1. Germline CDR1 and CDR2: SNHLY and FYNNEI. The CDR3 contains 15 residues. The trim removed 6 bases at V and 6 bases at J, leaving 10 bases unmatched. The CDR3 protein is CASRGEDRGPDTQYF. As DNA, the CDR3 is TGTGCCAGCAGGGGGGAGGACAGGGGACCGGATACGCAGTATTTT.

Here the CDR3 reads CASSRGRNNEQFF. The CDR3 DNA sequence: TGCGCCAGCAGTAGGGGGCGGAACAATGAGCAGTTCTTC. V is TRBV10-2 and J is TRBJ2-1; TRBD1 matches 7 bases. Trimming removed 5 bases from V and 5 bases from J; junction bases left unmatched: 3. The length of the CDR3 is 13 residues. Germline CDR1 and CDR2: WSHSY and SAAADI.

This CDR3 is CASSDSGRGDTEAFF. CDR3 in DNA: TGTGCCAGCAGTGACTCTGGGAGGGGGGACACTGAAGCTTTCTTT. The genes are TRBV6-4 and TRBJ1-1; TRBD1 is a possible D gene (6 bases). CDR1 is MRHNA and CDR2 is SNTAGT in the germline V gene. The CDR3 loop spans 15 amino acids. The germline V and J ends were trimmed by 0 bases and 3 bases, with 11 bases remaining between them.

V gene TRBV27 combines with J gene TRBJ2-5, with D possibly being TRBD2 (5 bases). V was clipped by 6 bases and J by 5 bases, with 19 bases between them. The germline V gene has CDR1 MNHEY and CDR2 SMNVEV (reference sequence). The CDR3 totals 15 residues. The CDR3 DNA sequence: TGTGCCAGCAGCCGGGGAGACCGAGGGTGGGAGACCCAGTACTTC. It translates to CASSRGDRGWETQYF.

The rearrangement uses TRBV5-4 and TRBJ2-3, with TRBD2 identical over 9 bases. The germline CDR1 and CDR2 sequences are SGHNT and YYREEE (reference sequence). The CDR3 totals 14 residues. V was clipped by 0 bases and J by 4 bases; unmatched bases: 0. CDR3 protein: CASSLASGADTQYF. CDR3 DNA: TGTGCCAGCAGCTTGGCTAGCGGGGCAGATACGCAGTATTTT. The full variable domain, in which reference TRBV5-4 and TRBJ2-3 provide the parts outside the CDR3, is ETGVTQSPTHLIKTRGQQVTLRCSSQSGHNTVSWYQQALGQGPQFIFQYYREEENGRGNFPPRFSGLQFPNYSSELNVNALELDDSALYLCASSLASGADTQYFGPGTRLTVL.

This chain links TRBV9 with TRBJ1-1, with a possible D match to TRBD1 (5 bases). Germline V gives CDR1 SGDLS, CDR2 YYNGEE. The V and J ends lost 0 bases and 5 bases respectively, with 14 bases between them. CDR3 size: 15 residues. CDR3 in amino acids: CASSVGLTEGTEAFF. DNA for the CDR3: TGTGCCAGCAGCGTAGGTTTAACGGAGGGGACTGAAGCTTTCTTT.